Included here is one T cell receptor (beta chain) sequence, with context. What antigen it recognizes has not been identified. No base-level quality is on record; no much larger clone is a single base apart. Taken from the germline V gene, the CDR1 and CDR2 loops are LGHNA and YNFKEQ. V is cut back by 1 base and J by 0 bases, with 2 bases in the junction unmatched. The CDR3 measures 16 amino acids from cysteine to phenylalanine. The retained sequence is limited to the CDR3, 48 bases, with the frame set at the first base. This record belongs to a study of blood T cell repertoires in COVID-19 (dated by TCRdb to about 2020). Context from the whole study: Samples covering the acute and convalescent phases of COVID-19 were provided by collaborators in the United States, Italy and Spain. The material from the prospective study consisted of cDNA or gDNA derived from T cells, B-cell-depleted T cells, or PBMCs. The dataset comprised deeply sampled blood TCRbeta repertoires from subjects exposed to, actively infected with, or recovered from COVID-19. The repertoires were made available in a free public database intended to serve as a resource for research on the immune response to SARS-CoV-2. Samples were obtained from the ongoing ImmuneRACE study (first 160 participants) and from some 1,300 subjects provided by 6 global collaborators. The sample metadata nearly always contained a de-identified subject ID, COVID-19 status, age in years and sex. Where available, HLA class I and class II types were taken from metadata supplied by the sample provider and were not determined by assay-based typing.

Collaborating institutions collected whole blood in K2EDTA tubes following their own protocols. Collaborator samples were shipped for TCRbeta analysis as frozen whole blood, isolated PBMCs, or DNA extracted from either sample type. The research as a whole found: Clinical and demographic metadata were provided uncurated, with the amount varying by source and participant.

TCRbeta CDR3 regions were amplified from genomic DNA using the immunoSEQ Assay, a bias-controlled multiplex PCR. Per the original workflow: Within the assay, amplification of reference gene primers was used to estimate how many nucleated cells each sample contained. To quantify the absolute abundance of each unique TCRbeta CDR3 rearrangement, sequence reads were collapsed and filtered. For each sample, productive Simpson clonality was calculated as the square root of Simpson's diversity index across productive rearrangements. In TCRdb, the immuneACCESS table is reduced to in-frame sequences with V and J assigned. These tables do not hold every clone; where another copy was compared, an unresolved V gene accounts for under half, and the others remain unexplained. The V and J calls and clone size were taken over from that table, and D and trimming were inferred from the DNA. This sample holds 150,000 or so clones; roughly 78% were observed only once. The leading ten clones occupy around 15% of the sample.

Sample: peripheral blood. The chain uses TRBV4-2 and TRBJ1-4; 7 middle bases align to TRBD1. This sequence originates from a human donor with acute or convalescent COVID-19. The donor label of this sample is uncertain. The nucleotide sequence reads TGTGCCAGCAGCCAAGGGCAGGGGGCAACTAATGAAAAACTGTTTTTT. Protein translation: CASSQGQGATNEKLFF.